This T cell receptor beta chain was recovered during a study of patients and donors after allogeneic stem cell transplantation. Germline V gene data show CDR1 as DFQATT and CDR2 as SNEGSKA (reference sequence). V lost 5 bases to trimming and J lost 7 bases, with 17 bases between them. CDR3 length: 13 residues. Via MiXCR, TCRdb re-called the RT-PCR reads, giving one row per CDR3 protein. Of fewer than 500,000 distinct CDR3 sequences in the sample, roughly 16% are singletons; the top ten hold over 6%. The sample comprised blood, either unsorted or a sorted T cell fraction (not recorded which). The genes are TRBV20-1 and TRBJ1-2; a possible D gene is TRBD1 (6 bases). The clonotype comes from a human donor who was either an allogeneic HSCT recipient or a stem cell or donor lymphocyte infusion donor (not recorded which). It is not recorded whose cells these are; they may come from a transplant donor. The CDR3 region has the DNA TGCAGTGCTCAAAAGGGGGGGCGGCCTGGCTACACCTTC. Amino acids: CSAQKGGRPGYTF.